This T cell receptor (beta chain) was captured in a study of blood T cells in healthy people across ages. This clonotype was picked up a small number of times. The V and J ends lost 6 bases and 6 bases, in that order; junction bases with no gene match: 7. CDR1 DFQATT and CDR2 SNEGSKA come from the germline V gene (reference sequence). The CDR3 sequence is 14 residues long. A sample-barcoded 5' primer and a J-beta primer mix were used in a second PCR of roughly 7 to 11 cycles. TCRdb reprocessed the 5' RACE reads with MiXCR, giving one entry per CDR3 protein. Altogether 800,000 or so distinct CDR3 sequences are present, about 45% being singletons, with the ten largest covering 15% to 20%.

Sequenced sample: blood. The TCR sequence derives from an elderly man in good health. The J gene is TRBJ2-3, the V gene TRBV20-1; 12 nucleotides match TRBD2. This CDR3 reads CSAQTSGSLDTQYF. The CDR3 DNA sequence: TGCAGTGCCCAGACTAGCGGGAGTTTGGATACGCAGTATTTT.